A single sample is the source of the 13 T cell receptor beta chains below, sequenced in a study of blood T cell repertoires in COVID-19. Using immunoSEQ multiplex PCR, the repertoire was profiled, and TCRdb retains in-frame clones only, with some absent. The sample consists of a few hundred thousand clones, around 86% of them appearing once. Sequencing used peripheral blood. The receptors originated from a woman aged 25 to 39 with active or convalescent COVID-19.

V is TRBV5-1 and J is TRBJ1-1; perhaps TRBD1 as D (5 bases). The V gene lost 0 bases and the J gene lost 0 bases, with 9 bases spanning the gap. This CDR3 is built from 15 residues. Germline lookup yields CDR1 SGHRS and CDR2 YFSETQ. The CDR3 protein is CASSLAGRVNTEAFF. The CDR3 DNA sequence: TGCGCCAGCAGCTTGGCAGGGAGGGTGAACACTGAAGCTTTCTTT.

The chain has TRBV6-4 and TRBJ2-1, with TRBD1 identical over 9 bases. Germline V gives CDR1 MRHNA, CDR2 SNTAGT. V was clipped by 3 bases and J by 7 bases; unmatched bases: 7. The CDR3 contains 15 residues. CDR3 residues: CASSEWTGVGNEQFF. Here the CDR3 DNA reads TGTGCCAGCAGTGAATGGACAGGGGTAGGAAATGAGCAGTTCTTC.

The chain carries TRBV7-2 and TRBJ2-2; possibly TRBD2 for D (5 bases). Germline values: CDR1 SGHTA, CDR2 FQGNSA. The V end was cut by 5 bases, the J end by 7 bases, with 14 bases between. CDR3 length: 14 amino acids. CDR3 protein: CASSPSRGGGELFF. The CDR3, as DNA: TGTGCCAGCAGCCCTTCCCGGGGTGGCGGGGAGCTGTTTTTT.

The chain is built from TRBV3-1 (or the pseudogene TRBV3-2) and TRBJ2-2, with D perhaps TRBD2 (5 bases). Germline assignment: CDR1 LGHDT and CDR2 YNNKEL (reference sequence). With 1 base removed from V and 7 bases from J, the gap between germline ends came to 7 bases. CDR3 length: 13 residues. The CDR3, as DNA: TGTGCCAGCAGCCAAGTTAGCGACGGGGAGCTGTTTTTT. It specifies CASSQVSDGELFF.

The J gene is TRBJ2-1, the V gene TRBV7-3; the D gene is possibly TRBD1 (5 bases). V lost 5 bases and J lost 2, with 7 bases in between. The CDR3 is 13 amino acids. Germline values: CDR1 SGHTA, CDR2 FQGTGA. CDR3 amino acids: CASSRGAYNEQFF. The CDR3 nucleotides are TGTGCCAGCAGCAGGGGTGCCTACAATGAGCAGTTCTTC.

The V gene is TRBV28, the J gene TRBJ1-6; D ambiguous. Per germline, CDR1 MDHEN and CDR2 SYDVKM. Trimming took 4 bases from V and 7 from J, leaving 11 bases between them. The CDR3 runs 14 residues. The CDR3 protein is CASSSGLTNSPLHF. Written as DNA, the CDR3 is TGTGCCAGCAGTTCGGGGTTAACGAATTCACCCCTCCACTTT. Supplemented by reference TRBV28 and TRBJ1-6, the full variable domain reads DVKVTQSSRYLVKRTGEKVFLECVQDMDHENMFWYRQDPGLGLRLIYFSYDVKMKEKGDIPEGYSVSREKKERFSLILESASTNQTSMYLCASSSGLTNSPLHFGNGTRLTVT.

V and J are TRBV18 and TRBJ2-5; D is ambiguous. Germline V gene lookup returns CDR1 KGHSH and CDR2 LQKENI. Trimming removed 6 bases at V and 1 base at J, with 9 bases between. The CDR3 spans 13 residues. CDR3 nucleotides: TGTGCCAGCTCCAAAGCAGGCCAAGAGACCCAGTACTTC. Its translation: CASSKAGQETQYF.

The chain combines TRBV5-6 with TRBJ1-2; 10 bases agree with TRBD1. The germline V gene has CDR1 SGHDT and CDR2 YYEEEE. Trimming at V came to 2 bases and at J to 6 bases, leaving 13 bases not matched to a gene. This CDR3 is built from 17 residues. The CDR3 reads CASSLLKKDRGLHGYTF. The CDR3 bases are TGTGCCAGCAGCTTACTAAAAAAAGACAGGGGGCTTCATGGCTACACCTTC.

V usage is TRBV21-1 and J usage is TRBJ2-7; the table's TRBD1 call for D was not verified on the DNA. TRBV21-1 constitutes a pseudogene. The CDR3 runs 18 residues. CDR3 DNA: TGTGCCAGCAGCTCCCTACCTTTTCATAGGGACAGGGTCTACGAGCAGTACTTC. The encoded protein is CASSSLPFHRDRVYEQYF.

V is TRBV3-1 (or the pseudogene TRBV3-2) and J is TRBJ1-1; no firm D call. The V and J ends lost 0 bases and 4 bases respectively, with 12 bases between them. The germline CDR1 and CDR2 sequences are LGHDT and YNNKEL (reference sequence). The CDR3 spans 15 residues. CDR3 region: CASSQDNTGSTEAFF. In DNA form, the CDR3 reads TGTGCCAGCAGCCAAGATAATACGGGTTCCACTGAAGCTTTCTTT.

This chain joins TRBV11-3 and TRBJ2-3; 13 nucleotides align to TRBD2. V dropped 3 bases and J dropped 5; count of bases not matched to a gene: 5. The germline V gene encodes CDR1 SGHNT and CDR2 YENEEA. The CDR3 totals 16 residues. In DNA, the CDR3 is TGTGCCAGCAGCTTTCGACTAGCGGGGGGTAAAGATACGCAGTATTTT. This sequence encodes CASSFRLAGGKDTQYF.

The gene calls are TRBV18 and TRBJ1-5, with 9 positions matching TRBD1. Trimming cost V 2 bases and J 3 bases; bases outside gene matches: 5. CDR3 length: 16 amino acids. Germline values: CDR1 KGHSH, CDR2 LQKENI. This CDR3 reads CASSPGTGIANQPQHF. Here the CDR3 DNA reads TGTGCCAGCTCACCAGGGACAGGGATTGCCAATCAGCCCCAGCATTTT.

The V gene is TRBV5-5, the J gene TRBJ1-2; 8 bases fit TRBD1. The V segment lost 4 bases and the J segment 0 bases; nucleotides outside the gene matches: 8. CDR3 length: 16 amino acids. The germline gives CDR1 SGHKS, CDR2 YYEKEE (reference sequence). The CDR3: CASSPGQGPSNYGYTF. CDR3 sequence (DNA): TGTGCCAGCAGCCCCGGACAGGGACCTTCTAACTATGGCTACACCTTC.